Sequencing of this T cell receptor (beta chain) was carried out in a study of blood T cell repertoires in COVID-19. Across the whole study: Sample material is recorded as cDNA or gDNA derived from T cells, B-cell-depleted T cells, or PBMCs.

In the source study's methods: Amplification with reference gene primers provided the estimates of nucleated cell counts. The table came from immunoSEQ multiplex PCR; TCRdb's copy has only in-frame clones and leaves some out. Clonal size and the V and J genes are those of that table, whereas D and trimming came from the DNA. The profile covers roughly 100,000 clones, with 84% appearing a single time and around 9.4% taken by the ten largest. V lost 4 bases and J lost 3; bases outside the gene matches: 2. The CDR3 runs 14 residues. The germline gives CDR1 SGHRS, CDR2 YFSETQ. This sequence was found in a man aged 40-49 years with active or convalescent COVID-19. The chain couples TRBV5-1 to TRBJ2-3; 10 bases are shared with TRBD1. Specimen: peripheral blood. CDR3 amino acids: CASSRDRGTDTQYF. The CDR3 DNA follows: TGCGCCAGCAGCCGGGACAGGGGTACAGATACGCAGTATTTT.